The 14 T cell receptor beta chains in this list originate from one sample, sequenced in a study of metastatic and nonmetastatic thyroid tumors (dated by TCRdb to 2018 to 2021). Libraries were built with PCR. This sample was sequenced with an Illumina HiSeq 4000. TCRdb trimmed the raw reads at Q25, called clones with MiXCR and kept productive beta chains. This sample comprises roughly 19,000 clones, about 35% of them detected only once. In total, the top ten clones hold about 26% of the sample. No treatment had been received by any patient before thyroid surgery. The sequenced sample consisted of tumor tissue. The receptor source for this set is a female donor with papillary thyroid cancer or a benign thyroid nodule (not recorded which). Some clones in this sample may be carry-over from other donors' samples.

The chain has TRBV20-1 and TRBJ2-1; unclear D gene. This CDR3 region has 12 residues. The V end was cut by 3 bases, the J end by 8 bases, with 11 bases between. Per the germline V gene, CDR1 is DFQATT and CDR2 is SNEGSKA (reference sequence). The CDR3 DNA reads TGCAGTGCTAGGCTAGGTAACGATGAGCAGTTCTTC. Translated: CSARLGNDEQFF.

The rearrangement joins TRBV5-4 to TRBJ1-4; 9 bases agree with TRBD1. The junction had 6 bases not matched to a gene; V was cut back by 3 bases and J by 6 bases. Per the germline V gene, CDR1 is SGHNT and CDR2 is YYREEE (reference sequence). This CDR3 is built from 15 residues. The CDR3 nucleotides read TGTGCCAGCAGCTCGAACAGGGGGCTTGATGAAAAACTGTTTTTT. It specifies CASSSNRGLDEKLFF.

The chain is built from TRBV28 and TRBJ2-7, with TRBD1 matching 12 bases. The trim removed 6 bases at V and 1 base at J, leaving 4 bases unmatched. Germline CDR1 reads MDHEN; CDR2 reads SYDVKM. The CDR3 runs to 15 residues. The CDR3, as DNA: TGTGCCAGCAGCGGGGGACAGGGGGCTTCCTACGAGCAGTACTTC. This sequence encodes CASSGGQGASYEQYF. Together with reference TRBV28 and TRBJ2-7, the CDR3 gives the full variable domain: DVKVTQSSRYLVKRTGEKVFLECVQDMDHENMFWYRQDPGLGLRLIYFSYDVKMKEKGDIPEGYSVSREKKERFSLILESASTNQTSMYLCASSGGQGASYEQYFGPGTRLTVT.

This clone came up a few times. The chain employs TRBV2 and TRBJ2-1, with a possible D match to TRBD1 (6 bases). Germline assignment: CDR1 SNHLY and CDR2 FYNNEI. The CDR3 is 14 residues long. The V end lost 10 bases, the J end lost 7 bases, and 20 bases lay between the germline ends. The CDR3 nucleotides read TGTGCCACCTACCGGGACAACTGGGGGAATGAGCAGTTCTTC. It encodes CATYRDNWGNEQFF.

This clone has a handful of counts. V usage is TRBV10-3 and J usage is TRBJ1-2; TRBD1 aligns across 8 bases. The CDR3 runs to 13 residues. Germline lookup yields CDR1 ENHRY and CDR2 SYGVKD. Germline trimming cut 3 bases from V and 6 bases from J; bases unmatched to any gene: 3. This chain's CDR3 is CAISDDRGDGYTF. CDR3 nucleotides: TGTGCCATCAGTGACGACAGGGGAGATGGCTACACCTTC.

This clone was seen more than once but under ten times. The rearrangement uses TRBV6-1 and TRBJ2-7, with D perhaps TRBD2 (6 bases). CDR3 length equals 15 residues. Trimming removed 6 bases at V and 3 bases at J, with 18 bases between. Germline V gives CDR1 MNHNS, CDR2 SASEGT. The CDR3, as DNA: TGTGCCAGCAGGGAATCGGGGACTGTCGGCTACGAGCAGTACTTC. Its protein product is CASRESGTVGYEQYF.

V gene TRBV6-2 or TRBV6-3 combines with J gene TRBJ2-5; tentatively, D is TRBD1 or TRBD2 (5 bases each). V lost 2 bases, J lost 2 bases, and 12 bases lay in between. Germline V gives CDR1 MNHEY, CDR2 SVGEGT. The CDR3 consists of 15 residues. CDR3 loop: CASSYGGGWQETQYF. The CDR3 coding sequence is TGTGCCAGCAGTTACGGGGGTGGTTGGCAAGAGACCCAGTACTTC.

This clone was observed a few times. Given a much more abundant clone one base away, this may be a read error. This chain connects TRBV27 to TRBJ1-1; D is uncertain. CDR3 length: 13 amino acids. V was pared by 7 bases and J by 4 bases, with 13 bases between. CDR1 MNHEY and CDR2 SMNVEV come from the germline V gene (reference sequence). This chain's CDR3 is CASNFSRSTEAFF. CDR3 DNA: TGTGCCAGCAATTTCAGCAGGTCCACTGAAGCTTTCTTT.

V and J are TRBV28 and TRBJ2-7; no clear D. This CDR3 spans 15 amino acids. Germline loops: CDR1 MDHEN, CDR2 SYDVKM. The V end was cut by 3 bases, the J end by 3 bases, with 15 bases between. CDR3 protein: CASSFWAFTYYEQYF. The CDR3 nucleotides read TGTGCCAGCAGTTTCTGGGCCTTCACTTACTACGAGCAGTACTTC.

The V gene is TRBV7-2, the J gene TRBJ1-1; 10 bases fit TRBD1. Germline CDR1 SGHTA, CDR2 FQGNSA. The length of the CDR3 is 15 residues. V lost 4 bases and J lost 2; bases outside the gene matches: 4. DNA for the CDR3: TGTGCCAGCAGCTGGAGACAGGGGGCCAACACTGAAGCTTTCTTT. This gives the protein CASSWRQGANTEAFF.

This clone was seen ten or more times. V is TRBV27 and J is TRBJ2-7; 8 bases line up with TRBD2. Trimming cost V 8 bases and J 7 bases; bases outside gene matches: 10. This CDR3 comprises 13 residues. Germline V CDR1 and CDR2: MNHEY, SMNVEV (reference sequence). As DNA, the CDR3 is TGTGCCAGCTACACGGCACGGGAGGGGGAGCAGTACTTC. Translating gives CASYTAREGEQYF.

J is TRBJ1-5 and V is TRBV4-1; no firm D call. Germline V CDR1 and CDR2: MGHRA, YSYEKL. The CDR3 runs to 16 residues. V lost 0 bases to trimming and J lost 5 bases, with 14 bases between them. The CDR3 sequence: CASSQDSGRGHQPQHF. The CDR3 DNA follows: TGCGCCAGCAGCCAAGATTCCGGTCGAGGCCATCAGCCCCAGCATTTT.

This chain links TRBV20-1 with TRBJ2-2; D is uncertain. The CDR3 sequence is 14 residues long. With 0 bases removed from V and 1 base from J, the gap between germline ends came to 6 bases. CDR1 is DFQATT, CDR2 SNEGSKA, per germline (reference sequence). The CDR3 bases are TGCAGTGCTAGAGAAGGCGAGAACACCGGGGAGCTGTTTTTT. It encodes CSAREGENTGELFF.

The CDR3 nucleotides read TGCGCCAGCAGCCAGGAGAGGGGACCCTCCTACGAGCAGTACTTC. Translating gives CASSQERGPSYEQYF. The chain has TRBV4-1 and TRBJ2-7; the D call may be TRBD1 or TRBD2 (5 bases each). The V gene's germline CDR1 is MGHRA and CDR2 YSYEKL. Between the trimmed V and J ends, which lost 3 bases and 0 bases, there was a span of 12 bases. The CDR3 extends over 15 amino acids.